The clone carrying this T cell receptor beta chain was counted between two and nine times. The antigen is unknown. RNA was isolated and reverse transcribed to cDNA, the sequencing template. Assay: immunoSEQ multiplex PCR; the TCRdb copy retains only in-frame clones and omits some. The table includes about 140,000 clones, around 51% detected once. The germline CDR1 and CDR2 sequences are SGHNT and YYREEE (reference sequence). The CDR3 sequence is 15 residues long. V lost 3 bases, J lost 7 bases, and 11 bases stayed unmatched. The sample is drawn from a study of CD8+ T cells in alopecia areata. At the level of the study: Treatment of the treated patients consisted of oral tofacitinib, 5 to 10 mg twice daily.

General study findings and limits: It was less clear whether patients shared TCRs than it was in mice, possibly because of HLA.

The chain is built from TRBV5-4 and TRBJ2-7; 9 bases match TRBD2. The clonotype originates from a human donor with alopecia areata. This sample comprised CD4+ T cells sorted from blood, obtained at week 0. The CDR3 DNA is TGTGCCAGCAGCTCTGGACTAGCGACCTCTGGGGAGCAGTACTTC. This gives the protein CASSSGLATSGEQYF.